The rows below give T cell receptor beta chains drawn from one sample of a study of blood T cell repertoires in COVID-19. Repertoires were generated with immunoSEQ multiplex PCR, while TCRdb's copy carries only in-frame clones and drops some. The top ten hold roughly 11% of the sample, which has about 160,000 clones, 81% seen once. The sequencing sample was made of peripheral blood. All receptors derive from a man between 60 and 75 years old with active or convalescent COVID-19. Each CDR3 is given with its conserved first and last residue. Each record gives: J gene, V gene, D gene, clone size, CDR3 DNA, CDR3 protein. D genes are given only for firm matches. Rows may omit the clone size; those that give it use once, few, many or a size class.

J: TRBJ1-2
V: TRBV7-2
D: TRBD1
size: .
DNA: TGTGCCAGCAGCCCCGGACAGGGGTACTATGGCTACACCTTC
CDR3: CASSPGQGYYGYTF

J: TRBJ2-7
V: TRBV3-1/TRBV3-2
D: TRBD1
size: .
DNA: TGTGCCAGTTCGCCCGGGACAGGGAACTACGAGCAGTACTTC
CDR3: CASSPGTGNYEQYF

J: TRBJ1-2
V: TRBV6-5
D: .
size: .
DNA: TGTGCCAGCAGTATAACAGGAGACTATGGCTACACCTTC
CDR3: CASSITGDYGYTF

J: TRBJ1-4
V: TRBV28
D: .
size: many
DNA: TGTGCCAGCAGCCGAGGACAGAGTACTGAAAAACTGTTTTTT
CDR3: CASSRGQSTEKLFF

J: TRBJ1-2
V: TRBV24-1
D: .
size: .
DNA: TGTGCCACCAGTGATTTAGGGGCTGGCTACACCTTC
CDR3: CATSDLGAGYTF

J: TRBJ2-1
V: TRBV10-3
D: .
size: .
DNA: TGTGCCATCAGTGAGTACCAGGGGAACTATGAGCAGTTCTTC
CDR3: CAISEYQGNYEQFF

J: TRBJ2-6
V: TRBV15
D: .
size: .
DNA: TGTGCCACCAGCGGGCGGGCAGTCTCTGGGGCCAACGTCCTGACTTTC
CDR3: CATSGRAVSGANVLTF

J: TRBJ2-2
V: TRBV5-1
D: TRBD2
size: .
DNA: TGCGCCAGTTTAGCGGGAGAATACACCGGGGAGCTGTTTTTT
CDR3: CASLAGEYTGELFF

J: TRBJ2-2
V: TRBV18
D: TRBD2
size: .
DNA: TGTGCCAGCTCACCGCAGGCGGGAGGCCTCACCGGGGAGCTGTTTTTT
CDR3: CASSPQAGGLTGELFF

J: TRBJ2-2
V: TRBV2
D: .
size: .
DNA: TGTGCCAGCAGTGACCTGAGGACAGAGACGAACACCGGGGAGCTGTTTTTT
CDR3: CASSDLRTETNTGELFF

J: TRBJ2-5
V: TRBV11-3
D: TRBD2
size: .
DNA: TGTGCCAGCAGCACCGGAGGTAGCGGGGAAGAGACCCAGTACTTC
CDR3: CASSTGGSGEETQYF

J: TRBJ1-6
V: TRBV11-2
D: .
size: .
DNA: TGTGCCAGCAGCCCCCGGGGGAATAATTCACCCCTCCACTTT
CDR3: CASSPRGNNSPLHF

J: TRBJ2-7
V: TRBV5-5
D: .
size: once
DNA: TGTGCCAGCAGCTTCCGAGGTCCCGGCGAGCAGTACTTC
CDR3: CASSFRGPGEQYF

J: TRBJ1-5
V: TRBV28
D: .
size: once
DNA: TGTGCCAGCAGTTTATCGCAGGGTTGGGATCAGCCCCAGCATTTT
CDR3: CASSLSQGWDQPQHF

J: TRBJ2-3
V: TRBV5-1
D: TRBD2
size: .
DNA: TGCGCCAGCAGCGGGCTAGCGGGAGTCCCAGATACGCAGTATTTT
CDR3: CASSGLAGVPDTQYF

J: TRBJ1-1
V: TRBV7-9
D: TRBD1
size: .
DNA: TGTGCCAGCAGCTTAGGACCAGGGGGGATGAACACTGAAGCTTTCTTT
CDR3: CASSLGPGGMNTEAFF

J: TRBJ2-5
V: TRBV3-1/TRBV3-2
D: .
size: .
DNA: TGTGCCAGCAGGAACCAGGGGGGCGAGACCCAGTACTTC
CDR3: CASRNQGGETQYF

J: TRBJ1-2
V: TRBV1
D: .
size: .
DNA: TGCACCAGCAGCCAAGATGGCGCCACTATGGCTGGCTACACCTTC
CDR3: CTSSQDGATMAGYTF

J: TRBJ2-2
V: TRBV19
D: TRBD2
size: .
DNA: TGTGCCAGTAGCACGACTAGCGGGAGGCTAAACACCGGGGAGCTGTTTTTT
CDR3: CASSTTSGRLNTGELFF

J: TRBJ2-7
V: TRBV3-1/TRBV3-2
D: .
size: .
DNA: TGTGCCAGCAGCCAAGGACCGGGGACCTACGAGCAGTACTTC
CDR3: CASSQGPGTYEQYF

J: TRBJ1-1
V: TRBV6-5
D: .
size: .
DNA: TGTGCCAGCAGTTCGACCCGACTCCAGAACACTGAAGCTTTCTTT
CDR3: CASSSTRLQNTEAFF

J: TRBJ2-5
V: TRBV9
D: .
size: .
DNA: TGTGCCAGCAGCGTAGTAGCAGGGATCGGGGAGACCCAGTACTTC
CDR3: CASSVVAGIGETQYF

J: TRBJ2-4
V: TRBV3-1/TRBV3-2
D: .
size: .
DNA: TGTGCCAGCAGCCATACAGGGGGGGAAAACATTCAGTACTTC
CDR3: CASSHTGGENIQYF

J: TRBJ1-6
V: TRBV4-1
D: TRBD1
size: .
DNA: TGCGCCAGCAGCCAAGTGCCGGGACAGGGGCCCTCCGGGGCCCTCCACTTT
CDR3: CASSQVPGQGPSGALHF

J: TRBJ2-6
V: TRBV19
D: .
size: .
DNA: TGTGCCAGTAGTGCCTCGACAGGAGCTGGGGCCAACGTCCTGACTTTC
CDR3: CASSASTGAGANVLTF

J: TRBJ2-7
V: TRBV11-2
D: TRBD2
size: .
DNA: TGTGCCAGCAGCCCAGCGGGAGGGTCCGCCGAGCAGTACTTC
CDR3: CASSPAGGSAEQYF

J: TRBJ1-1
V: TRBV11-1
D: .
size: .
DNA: TGTGCCAGCAGCTCCCGCCGGGCGGGATTGAACACTGAAGCTTTCTTT
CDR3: CASSSRRAGLNTEAFF

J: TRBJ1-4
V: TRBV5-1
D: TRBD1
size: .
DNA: TGCGCCAGCAGCGTGGATACAGGGGGCAGTGGTGAAAAACTGTTTTTT
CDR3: CASSVDTGGSGEKLFF

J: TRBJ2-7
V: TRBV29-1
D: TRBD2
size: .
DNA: TGCAGTGCCGGGACTAGCGGTGGAGGCGGCTACGAGCAGTACTTC
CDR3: CSAGTSGGGGYEQYF

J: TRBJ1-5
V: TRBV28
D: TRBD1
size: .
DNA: TGTGCCAGCAGTACAAAAGACAGGGGGGTACGCAATCAGCCCCAGCATTTT
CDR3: CASSTKDRGVRNQPQHF

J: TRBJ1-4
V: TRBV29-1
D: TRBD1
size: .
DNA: TGCAGCGTTACAAGGACAGGCGAGGGGGAAAAACTGTTTTTT
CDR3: CSVTRTGEGEKLFF

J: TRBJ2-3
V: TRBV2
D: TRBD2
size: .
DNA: TGTGCCAGCAGGACTAGCGGGGGGCCCCGGATGGATACGCAGTATTTT
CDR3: CASRTSGGPRMDTQYF

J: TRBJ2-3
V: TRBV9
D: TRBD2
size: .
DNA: TGTGCCAGCAGCCCCTCCGCGGGAGCAGCAGATACGCAGTATTTT
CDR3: CASSPSAGAADTQYF

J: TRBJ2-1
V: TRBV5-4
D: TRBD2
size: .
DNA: TGTGCCAGCAGCTTGGATTCACCGGGGGGGCCGATCTCCAATGAGCAGTTCTTC
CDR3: CASSLDSPGGPISNEQFF

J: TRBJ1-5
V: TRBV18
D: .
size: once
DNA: TGTGCCAGCTCACCTGGTACAGGTATTAGGTCCCAGCATTTT
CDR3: CASSPGTGIRSQHF

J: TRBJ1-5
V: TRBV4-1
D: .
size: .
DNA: TGCGCCAGCAGCCAAGAGGTAACCGGACTCAGACCCCAGCATTTT
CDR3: CASSQEVTGLRPQHF

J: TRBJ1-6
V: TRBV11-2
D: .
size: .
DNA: TGTGCCAGCAGCTTAAACCCAACGGCAGGGGCCCTCCACTTT
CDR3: CASSLNPTAGALHF

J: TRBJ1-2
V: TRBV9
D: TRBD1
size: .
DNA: TGTGCCAGCAGGGGACAGGGGGAGGGCTACACCTTC
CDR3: CASRGQGEGYTF

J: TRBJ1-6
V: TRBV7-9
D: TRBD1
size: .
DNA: TGTGCCAGCAACCGAGGACAGGGGGCCTCACCCCTCCACTTT
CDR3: CASNRGQGASPLHF

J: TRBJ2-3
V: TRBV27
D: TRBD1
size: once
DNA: TGTGCCAGCAGTTTAGTAGGGACAGGGCCTTCTGCAGATACGCAGTATTTT
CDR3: CASSLVGTGPSADTQYF

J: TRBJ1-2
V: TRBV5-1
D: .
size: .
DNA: TGCGCCAGCAGCTTGAGGGGGGGCATCTATGGCTACACCTTC
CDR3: CASSLRGGIYGYTF

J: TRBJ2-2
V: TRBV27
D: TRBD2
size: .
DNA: TGTGCCAGCAGTTTACCCGGCGGGGGGCGTACCGGGGAGCTGTTTTTT
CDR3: CASSLPGGGRTGELFF

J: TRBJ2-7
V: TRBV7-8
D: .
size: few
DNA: TGTGCCAGCAGCCAAGGACAGCGATCCTACGAGCAGTACTTC
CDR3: CASSQGQRSYEQYF

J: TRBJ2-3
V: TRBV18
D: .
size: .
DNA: TGTGCCAGCTCACCCTCAGGGGCGCAACACACAGATACGCAGTATTTT
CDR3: CASSPSGAQHTDTQYF

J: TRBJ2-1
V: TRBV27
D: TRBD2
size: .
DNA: TGTGCCAGCAGTTTAGAACTAGCGGGAGGGGCTTACAATGAGCAGTTCTTC
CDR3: CASSLELAGGAYNEQFF

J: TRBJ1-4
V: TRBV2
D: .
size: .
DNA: TGTGCCAGCACCACCCCCCTACAGGGACCTAATGAAAAACTGTTTTTT
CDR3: CASTTPLQGPNEKLFF

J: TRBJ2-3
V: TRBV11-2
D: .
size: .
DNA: TGTGCCAGCCAGGGGCTCATTCTTTATACGCAGTATTTT
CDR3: CASQGLILYTQYF

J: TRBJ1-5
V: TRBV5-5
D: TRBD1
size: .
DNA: TGTGCCAGCAGCTCGTCTGGACAGGGAATCTACAATCAGCCCCAGCATTTT
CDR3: CASSSSGQGIYNQPQHF

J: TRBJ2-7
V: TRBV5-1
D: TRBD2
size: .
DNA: TGCGCCAGCAGCCTAGCGAGCGGGAAGTTCTACGAGCAGTACTTC
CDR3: CASSLASGKFYEQYF

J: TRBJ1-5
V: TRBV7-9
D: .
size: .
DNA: TGTGCCAGCACTACGGCGGGGGGCAATCAGCCCCAGCATTTT
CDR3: CASTTAGGNQPQHF

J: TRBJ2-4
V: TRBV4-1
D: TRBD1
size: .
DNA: TGCGCCAGCAGCCATGTAGTCAGGGGGAGACTTAACATTCAGTACTTC
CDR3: CASSHVVRGRLNIQYF

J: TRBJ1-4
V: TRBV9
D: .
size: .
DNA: TGTGCCAGCAGCGTCGGACAGTTTAATGAAAAACTGTTTTTT
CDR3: CASSVGQFNEKLFF